The clone carrying this TCR beta chain has a handful of counts. Its antigen is still unknown. Clones were read by immunoSEQ multiplex PCR, and TCRdb kept only the in-frame ones, dropping some. The repertoire holds approximately 60,000 clones, with roughly 80% as singletons. The data derive from a study of T cell responses to AZD1222 COVID-19 vaccine. Overall study: Second-dose intervals of approximately 4 or approximately 12 weeks were pooled.

CDR1 is MNHNY, CDR2 SVGAGI, per germline (reference sequence). The V and J ends lost 2 bases and 5 bases, in that order; junction bases with no gene match: 9. The CDR3 has 16 amino acids. General study findings and limits: Nearly half of unique spike-specific TCRs reportedly avoided B.1.351 and B.1.1.7 mutated regions. White British donors predominated, females outnumbered males, and clonal diversity was possibly underestimated.

The origin of this receptor is an adult in good health. The sample here was peripheral blood, taken on day 0 of AZD1222 vaccination. The chain combines TRBV6-6 with TRBJ2-7; 10 nucleotides match TRBD2. The CDR3: CASSYARAGGRDEQYF. The CDR3 DNA sequence: TGTGCCAGCAGTTACGCAAGAGCGGGGGGGCGGGACGAGCAGTACTTC.